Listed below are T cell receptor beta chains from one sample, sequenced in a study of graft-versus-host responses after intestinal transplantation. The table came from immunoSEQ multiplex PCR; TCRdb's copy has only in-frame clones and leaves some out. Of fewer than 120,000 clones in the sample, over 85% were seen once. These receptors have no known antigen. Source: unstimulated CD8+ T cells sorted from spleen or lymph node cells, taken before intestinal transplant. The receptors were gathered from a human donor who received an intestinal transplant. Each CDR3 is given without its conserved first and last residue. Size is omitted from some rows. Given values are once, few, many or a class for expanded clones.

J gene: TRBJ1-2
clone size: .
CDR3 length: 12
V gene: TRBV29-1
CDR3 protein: SVVADRGFQGYT

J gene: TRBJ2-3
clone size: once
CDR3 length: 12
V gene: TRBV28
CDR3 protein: ASSPGQVTDTQY

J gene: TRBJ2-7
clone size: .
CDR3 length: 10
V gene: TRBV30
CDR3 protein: AWSDRGYEQY

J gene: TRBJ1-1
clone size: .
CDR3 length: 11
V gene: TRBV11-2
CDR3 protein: ASSLWDAQEAF

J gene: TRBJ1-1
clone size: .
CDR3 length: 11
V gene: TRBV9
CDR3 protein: ASSQGWNTEAF

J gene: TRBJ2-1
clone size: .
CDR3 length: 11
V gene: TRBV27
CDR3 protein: ASSALTSGRQF

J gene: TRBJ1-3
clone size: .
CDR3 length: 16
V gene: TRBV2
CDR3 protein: ASSGPGHLLDSGNTIY

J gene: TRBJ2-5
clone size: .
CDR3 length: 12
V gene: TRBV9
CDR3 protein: ASSVGGGTETQY

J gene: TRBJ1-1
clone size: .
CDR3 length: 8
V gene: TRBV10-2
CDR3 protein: ASGGTEAF

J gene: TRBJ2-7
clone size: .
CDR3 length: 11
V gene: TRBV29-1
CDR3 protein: SVGTSGRYEQY

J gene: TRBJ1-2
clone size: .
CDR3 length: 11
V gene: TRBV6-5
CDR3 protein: ASSYSEGAGYT